Listed below are T cell receptor beta chains from one sample, sequenced in a study of cytomegalovirus exposure and HLA in healthy donors. Sequencing was performed with immunoSEQ multiplex PCR; in TCRdb, only in-frame clones are kept and a portion is missing. Among approximately 140,000 clones listed, 78% were seen once. Sequencing used PBMCs. The receptors derive from a man aged 40-50 years in good health and CMV-seropositive. The CDR3 runs from the conserved cysteine through the conserved F or W. A D gene is named only where the DNA matches it firmly. Rows give clone size only sometimes, using once, few, many, or a class for an expanded clone.

V gene	D gene	J gene	clone size	CDR3 DNA	CDR3 protein
TRBV19	-	TRBJ1-2	-	TGTGCCAGTAGTCCTACGAACTATGGCTACACCTTC	CASSPTNYGYTF
TRBV7-7	-	TRBJ1-2	few	TGTGCCAGCAGCCCATATATTAGTCTGACTTATGGCTACACCTTC	CASSPYISLTYGYTF
TRBV10-1	-	TRBJ2-5	-	TGCGCCAGCAGTGTGGACAGCCAAGAGACCCAGTACTTC	CASSVDSQETQYF
TRBV7-2	TRBD1	TRBJ2-1	-	TGTGCCAGCAGTCGCCGGGACAGGGGGCGCGATGAGCAGTTCTTC	CASSRRDRGRDEQFF
TRBV30	TRBD1	TRBJ1-5	-	TGTGCCTGGAGTCCCACAGACAGGGGCAAAAGCAATCAGCCCCAGCATTTT	CAWSPTDRGKSNQPQHF
TRBV4-1	TRBD1	TRBJ2-7	few	TGCGCCAGCAGCCAAGGGGACAGAACCTACGAGCAGTACTTC	CASSQGDRTYEQYF
TRBV13	TRBD1	TRBJ1-2	-	TGTGCCAGCAGCTCAGGGGGCGATGCGGGTAACCTCTATGGCTACACCTTC	CASSSGGDAGNLYGYTF
TRBV4-1	-	TRBJ2-1	-	TGCGCCAGCAGCCTATTCGTCCCGACTAGCTCCTACAATGAGCAGTTCTTC	CASSLFVPTSSYNEQFF
TRBV7-2	-	TRBJ2-3	-	TGTGCCAGCAGCTTAGTCGGTATTAGCACAGATACGCAGTATTTT	CASSLVGISTDTQYF
TRBV7-9	TRBD1	TRBJ2-5	-	TGTGCCAGCAGCACGTGGTCAGGGGGCGGGGAGACCCAGTACTTC	CASSTWSGGGETQYF
TRBV7-8	-	TRBJ2-1	once	TGTGCCAGCAGCGTCAAGGGTGCGGGGAGCTCCTACAATGAGCAGTTCTTC	CASSVKGAGSSYNEQFF
TRBV6-1	-	TRBJ1-2	few	TGTGCCAGCAGTACGGACAGTCGACCGTCCTATGGCTACACCTTC	CASSTDSRPSYGYTF
TRBV7-2	-	TRBJ1-3	-	TGTGCCAGCAGCGTGTGGGACACTGGAAACACCATATATTTT	CASSVWDTGNTIYF
TRBV2	TRBD2	TRBJ2-1	-	TGTGCCAGCAGTAAGACCCGAGCGGGGACTAGCGGAAACAATGAGCAGTTCTTC	CASSKTRAGTSGNNEQFF
TRBV11-2	-	TRBJ2-3	few	TGTGCCAGCAGCTTTGGAGCGGGCGGGACGGGGAGCACAGATACGCAGTATTTT	CASSFGAGGTGSTDTQYF
TRBV11-2	TRBD2	TRBJ2-7	-	TGTGCCAGCAGCCCAACTAGCGGGCCCTCCTACGAGCAGTACTTC	CASSPTSGPSYEQYF
TRBV28	-	TRBJ2-1	-	TGTGCCAGCAGTTCGCCGACAGCCTACAATGAGCAGTTCTTC	CASSSPTAYNEQFF
TRBV7-9	TRBD1	TRBJ2-5	-	TGTGCCAGCAGCCCCGCCGGGGCAGGGGGTCAAGAGACCCAGTACTTC	CASSPAGAGGQETQYF
TRBV6-1	TRBD2	TRBJ2-7	-	TGTGCCAGCAGGGCCGGGACTAGCAGTCCCTACGAGCAGTACTTC	CASRAGTSSPYEQYF
TRBV7-2	TRBD1	TRBJ2-2	-	TGTGCCAGCAGCTTCTTCCGGGACAGGGGTACCGGGGAGCTGTTTTTT	CASSFFRDRGTGELFF
TRBV11-3	-	TRBJ2-5	-	TGTGCCAGCAGTAGGGGGAAAGGGACACGACAAGAGACCCAGTACTTC	CASSRGKGTRQETQYF
TRBV15	TRBD1	TRBJ1-2	-	TGTGCCACCAGCAGAGGGACAGGGCACTATGGCTACACCTTC	CATSRGTGHYGYTF
TRBV6-5	TRBD1	TRBJ1-1	once	TGTGCCAGCAGTTACTCCAGGACAGGGTTGGCTTTCTTT	CASSYSRTGLAFF